Each of the 21 T cell receptor beta chains below was sequenced from the same sample in a study of T-cell memory formation after mild COVID-19. TCRdb recomputed calls from the 5' RACE reads with MiXCR, one row per CDR3 protein. The sample lists 350,000 to 450,000 distinct CDR3 sequences; around an eighth were seen once. Material for sequencing was PBMCs or a T cell subset sorted from them (not recorded which). The receptors come from a man between 18 and 29 years old who had mild COVID-19 (a few samples of this study predate the infection). Cell type and time point are not known.

V is TRBV5-5 and J is TRBJ1-2; D ambiguous. Between the trimmed V and J ends, which lost 1 base and 4 bases, there was a span of 20 bases. Germline V gives CDR1 SGHKS, CDR2 YYEKEE (reference sequence). The CDR3 is made up of 17 amino acids. The CDR3 nucleotides read TGTGCCAGCAGCTTGAGTCAGAGGATCGGCGGAGCCTATGGCTACACCTTC. It is translated as CASSLSQRIGGAYGYTF.

The chain combines TRBV30 with TRBJ1-1; 7 bases fit TRBD1. Germline CDR1 reads GTSNPN; CDR2 reads SVGIG (reference sequence). This CDR3 has 11 residues. The J segment lost 3 bases and the V segment lost 5 bases, leaving 0 bases of the junction unmatched. CDR3 in DNA: TGTGCCTGGGACAGGGACACTGAAGCTTTCTTT. This encodes CAWDRDTEAFF.

V is TRBV12-3 or TRBV12-4 and J is TRBJ2-7, with D perhaps TRBD1 or TRBD2 (5 bases each). There are 13 residues in the CDR3. The germline V and J ends were trimmed by 6 bases and 2 bases, with 11 bases remaining between them. As DNA, the CDR3 is TGTGCCAGCAGGAGGTGGGGGACCTACGAGCAGTACTTC. Its protein product is CASRRWGTYEQYF.

This clonotype appeared a few times. This chain connects TRBV12-3 or TRBV12-4 to TRBJ1-2; D is unclear. This CDR3 is 15 amino acids long. Trimming cost V 2 bases and J 4 bases, with 14 bases left between them. DNA of the CDR3: TGTGCCAGCAGTTTAATGGCACTGACCCCCTATGGCTACACCTTC. Its translation is CASSLMALTPYGYTF.

The J gene is TRBJ2-1, the V gene TRBV9; 7 bases match TRBD1. The CDR3 consists of 14 residues. With V trimmed by 1 base and J by 6 bases, 4 bases remained unmatched. The germline CDR1 and CDR2 sequences are SGDLS and YYNGEE. CDR3 DNA sequence: TGTGCCAGCAGCGTAAGAAACAGGGGCAATGAGCAGTTCTTC. The encoded protein is CASSVRNRGNEQFF.

A remark on this clonotype: Since no conserved phenylalanine or tryptophan closes the CDR3, a read error is the likely cause. The chain is built from TRBV3-1 and TRBJ2-7; D gene uncertain. Germline V gives CDR1 LGHDT, CDR2 YNNKEL (reference sequence). Trimming shortened V by 1 base and J by 5 bases, and 6 bases separated the two germline ends. The CDR3 loop spans 12 amino acids. The CDR3 reads CASSQGVHEQYD. The CDR3 DNA sequence: TGTGCCAGCAGCCAAGGGGTCCACGAGCAGTACGAC.

CDR3 residues: CASSPLALVRGTGELFF. CDR3 in DNA: TGCGCCAGCAGTCCCCTAGCATTAGTACGGGGCACCGGGGAGCTGTTTTTT. This rearrangement joins TRBV4-1 to TRBJ2-2; the D gene is possibly TRBD2 (5 bases). Germline assignment: CDR1 MGHRA and CDR2 YSYEKL. V was clipped by 6 bases and J by 4 bases, with 21 bases between them. CDR3 length: 17 amino acids.

This clonotype was seen only a few times. The chain combines TRBV5-1 with TRBJ1-2; D unclear. The germline V gene encodes CDR1 SGHRS and CDR2 YFSETQ. The CDR3 runs 11 residues. V was shortened by 0 bases and J by 3 bases, with 0 bases between the two germline ends. CDR3 coding DNA: TGCGCCAGCAGCTTGGACTATGGCTACACCTTC. It codes for CASSLDYGYTF.

This chain joins TRBV10-3 and TRBJ1-2; weak D call: TRBD1 (6 bases). CDR3 length: 13 amino acids. From germline, CDR1 is ENHRY and CDR2 SYGVKD. V was clipped by 2 bases and J by 9 bases, with 13 bases between them. DNA of the CDR3: TGTGCCATCAGTGAGAGGGGGGTACAGAGCTACACCTTC. Protein: CAISERGVQSYTF.

This clonotype came up a few times. This chain connects TRBV12-3 or TRBV12-4 to TRBJ1-2, with D perhaps TRBD1 (6 bases). V was clipped by 3 bases and J by 7 bases, with 15 bases between them. The CDR3 has 14 residues. CDR3 sequence: CASSFGQGTFGYTF. Here the CDR3 DNA reads TGTGCCAGCAGTTTCGGCCAGGGGACCTTTGGCTACACCTTC.

This clonotype was recorded a few times. V gene TRBV20-1 combines with J gene TRBJ1-3, with D uncertain. Germline CDR1 is DFQATT and CDR2 is SNEGSKA (reference sequence). Trimming took 0 bases from V and 2 from J, leaving 11 bases between them. The CDR3 sequence is 15 residues long. This CDR3 is CSAREGALTGNTIYF. The CDR3 nucleotides are TGCAGTGCTAGAGAGGGCGCATTAACTGGAAACACCATATATTTT.

This clonotype showed up many times. The gene calls are TRBV5-1 and TRBJ2-1; 8 bases map to TRBD2. CDR1 and CDR2 from the germline V gene are SGHRS and YFSETQ. Germline trimming cut 1 base from V and 4 bases from J; bases unmatched to any gene: 4. The CDR3 covers 15 residues. In DNA form, the CDR3 reads TGCGCCAGCAGCTTGCGGGGGGGATGGTACAATGAGCAGTTCTTC. Amino acid sequence: CASSLRGGWYNEQFF.

The chain links TRBV5-1 to TRBJ2-1; 15 bases align to TRBD2. V lost 4 bases to trimming and J lost 7 bases; unmatched junction nucleotides: 6. The germline gives CDR1 SGHRS, CDR2 YFSETQ. The CDR3 loop spans 16 amino acids. In nucleotides, the CDR3 is TGCGCCAGCAGCCAAACCGGGACTAGCGGGGGGAATGAGCAGTTCTTC. Translation gives CASSQTGTSGGNEQFF.

This sequence joins TRBV28 and TRBJ2-3; maybe TRBD2 (6 bases). Trimming stripped 9 bases from V and 9 bases from J, with 19 bases between. Germline V CDR1 and CDR2: MDHEN, SYDVKM. The CDR3 is made up of 13 amino acids. In DNA form, the CDR3 reads TGTGCCAGTCAAACCGGACTGGGAGGCACGCAGTATTTT. Protein: CASQTGLGGTQYF.

A few counts support this clonotype. The chain links TRBV6-5 to TRBJ1-6, with 7 positions matching TRBD1. The CDR3 has 16 amino acids. Germline loops: CDR1 MNHEY, CDR2 SVGAGI. V was pared by 6 bases and J by 9 bases, with 14 bases of the junction left unmatched. CDR3 bases: TGTGCCAGCAGCCTAATTCAGGCAGGGGGAAGTTCACCCCTCCACTTT. Translating it yields CASSLIQAGGSSPLHF.

In its sample, this clonotype was seen a few times. V and J are TRBV11-2 and TRBJ2-3; D is ambiguous. The CDR3 has 12 residues. V gave up 6 bases and J gave up 6 bases, with 10 bases separating them. The germline gives CDR1 SGHAT, CDR2 FQNNGV. The CDR3 region has the DNA TGTGCCAGCAGACTATTGGCGGATACGCAGTATTTT. It encodes CASRLLADTQYF.

The chain employs TRBV6-6 and TRBJ1-5; D is ambiguous. The V gene's germline CDR1 is MNHNY and CDR2 SVGAGI (reference sequence). Trimming shortened V by 6 bases and J by 1 base, and 13 bases separated the two germline ends. The CDR3 has 15 amino acids. The CDR3 DNA sequence: TGTGCCAGCAGCCCCCCGGGTGTGAGCAATCAGCCCCAGCATTTT. Its protein product is CASSPPGVSNQPQHF.

There are a few counts of this clonotype. The V call is TRBV5-1, the J call TRBJ2-1; D is uncertain. Germline CDR1 is SGHRS and CDR2 is YFSETQ. The CDR3 extends over 16 amino acids. V lost 0 bases and J 0 bases, leaving 10 bases between the germline ends. CDR3 in amino acids: CASSLDPGSSYNEQFF. In nucleotides, the CDR3 is TGCGCCAGCAGCTTGGATCCGGGCAGCTCCTACAATGAGCAGTTCTTC.

The chain uses TRBV7-2 and TRBJ2-7, with D perhaps matching TRBD1 or TRBD2 (6 bases each). This CDR3 comprises 15 residues. V was shortened by 2 bases and J by 1 base, with 12 bases between the two germline ends. The V gene's germline CDR1 is SGHTA and CDR2 FQGNSA. Here the CDR3 reads CASSLFRGLSYEQYF. CDR3 DNA sequence: TGTGCCAGCAGCTTATTCCGGGGGCTTTCCTACGAGCAGTACTTC.

The chain uses TRBV12-3 or TRBV12-4 and TRBJ2-3; possibly TRBD1 or TRBD2 for D (6 bases each). Trimming removed 3 bases at V and 4 bases at J, with 17 bases between. The CDR3 has 16 residues. In DNA form, the CDR3 reads TGTGCCAGCAGTTTGGGATACGGGGGCGAATCAGATACGCAGTATTTT. It encodes CASSLGYGGESDTQYF.

In its sample, this clonotype was seen a few times. The chain carries TRBV6-4 and TRBJ1-1; no firm D call. V lost 10 bases to trimming and J lost 6 bases, with 12 bases between them. The germline CDR1 and CDR2 sequences are MRHNA and SNTAGT. This CDR3 has 11 amino acids. CDR3 protein: CATPGYPEAFF. The CDR3 DNA follows: TGTGCCACCCCCGGGTATCCTGAAGCTTTCTTT.